This T cell receptor beta chain was recorded in a study of early T cells in non-severe SARS-CoV-2 infection. Whole-study context: Unpaired chains resulted from sequencing bulk RNA of unsorted whole blood.

Remarks on this clonotype: Its target is unknown.

Researchers tagged individual cDNA molecules with unique molecular identifiers. MiXCR was run by TCRdb on the 5' RACE reads, yielding one entry per CDR3 protein. This sample has tens of thousands of distinct CDR3 sequences, with about an eighth found just once. Whole-study results and caveats: Anti-spike CD8 specificities were favored by VDJdb matching, whose results missed private and CD4 specificities.

The source of this sequence is an adult who was a healthcare worker with PCR-confirmed SARS-CoV-2 infection or an uninfected control (not recorded which). Sequenced material: whole blood, taken at baseline.

CDR3 residues: CATSRGTGDQTQYF. Here the CDR3 DNA reads TGTGCCACCAGCAGGGGGACAGGCGATCAGACCCAGTACTTC. The chain combines TRBV15 with TRBJ2-5; TRBD1 aligns across 8 bases. Trimming took 3 bases from V and 6 from J; bases not matched to a gene: 6. Germline lookup yields CDR1 LNHNV and CDR2 YYDKDF (reference sequence). CDR3 length: 14 amino acids.